Listed below are T cell receptor beta chains from one sample, sequenced in a study of cytomegalovirus exposure and HLA in healthy donors. Generated by immunoSEQ multiplex PCR, the TCRdb table keeps only in-frame clones and is missing some. The table lists 150,000 to 200,000 clones, around 80% of them singletons. Input material: PBMCs. The source is a young woman in good health and CMV-seropositive. Each CDR3 is given with its conserved first and last residue. The D gene is left open where the match is weak. A row's size may be missing; if present it is once, few, many or a size class.

j_call clone_size d_call v_call cdr3_nt cdr3_aa
TRBJ2-5 NA TRBD1 TRBV5-4 TGTGCCAGCAGCTTGCCTCGGGACAGCCAAGAGACCCAGCACTTC CASSLPRDSQETQHF
TRBJ2-7 NA TRBD1 TRBV11-2 TGTGCCAGCAGTTCTCTGGGACAGGGGGTTGGTGAGCAGTACTTC CASSSLGQGVGEQYF
TRBJ1-1 NA TRBD1 TRBV11-3 TGTGCCAGCAGCTTCAGGGGGGTGAACACTGAAGCTTTCTTT CASSFRGVNTEAFF
TRBJ1-2 NA TRBD1 TRBV29-1 TGCAGCGTTGTAGTGACAGGGGATGGCTACACCTTC CSVVVTGDGYTF
TRBJ2-5 few TRBD2 TRBV27 TGTGCCAGCACCGGGGTTGAGCGGGGGGACGAAGAGACCCAGTACTTC CASTGVERGDEETQYF
TRBJ2-4 NA NA TRBV28 TGTGCCAGCAGCCCGTTCAAGGGCATGGACAGTCAGTACTTC CASSPFKGMDSQYF
TRBJ2-5 NA TRBD1 TRBV27 TGTGCCAGCAGTTCCCAAGGACAGGTCCGGGAGACCCAGTACTTC CASSSQGQVRETQYF
TRBJ2-5 NA NA TRBV30 TGTGCCCGGCGCCCCCCTGGGGGGAAAGAGACCCAGTACTTC CARRPPGGKETQYF
TRBJ2-5 NA TRBD2 TRBV6-1 TGTGCCAGCAGTGGGGGGCCGGGACTAGCGGGGGAGACCCAGTACTTC CASSGGPGLAGETQYF
TRBJ2-1 NA NA TRBV30 TGTGCCTGGACCCCGGGACTTACATCCTACAATGAGCAGTTCTTC CAWTPGLTSYNEQFF
TRBJ2-1 NA TRBD2 TRBV5-1 TGCGCCAGCAGCTTGGACCCGGGGGGGACTTTTGAGCAGTTCTTC CASSLDPGGTFEQFF
TRBJ2-2 NA NA TRBV5-1 TGCGCCAGCAGCCCGGGGGGCGTCAGGGCGAGGGACACCGGGGAGCTGTTTTTT CASSPGGVRARDTGELFF
TRBJ1-4 NA NA TRBV2 TGTGCCAGCAGTGAACGGCCAGGGGATAATGAAAAACTGTTTTTT CASSERPGDNEKLFF
TRBJ1-2 NA TRBD1 TRBV18 TGTGCCAGCTCACCCAACCCCGGGACAGGAGGCGGCTACACCTTC CASSPNPGTGGGYTF
TRBJ1-5 once NA TRBV19 TGTGCCAGCGCGCGGGACTATCAGCCCCAGCATTTT CASARDYQPQHF
TRBJ2-7 NA TRBD2 TRBV6-5 TGTGCCAGCAGTACTAGCGGGGGGGTCTCCTACGAGCAGTACTTC CASSTSGGVSYEQYF
TRBJ1-3 NA NA TRBV19 TGTGCCAGTAGTATACCCAGCTCTGGAAACACCATATATTTT CASSIPSSGNTIYF
TRBJ2-5 NA TRBD2 TRBV6-1 TGTGCCAGCATACGGACTAGCGGGGGATCAGAGACCCAGTACTTC CASIRTSGGSETQYF
TRBJ2-3 NA TRBD2 TRBV4-3 TGCGCCAGCAGCCAAGTGGCTAGCGGGGGCGCACGCACAGATACGCAGTATTTT CASSQVASGGARTDTQYF
TRBJ2-5 NA TRBD2 TRBV5-4 TGTGCCAGCAGCCCGGGGCTAGCGGGGGGGCCGGAGACCCAGTACTTC CASSPGLAGGPETQYF
TRBJ2-7 NA NA TRBV11-2 TGTGCCAGCAGCTTTTCGCGGGTCCCCTACGAGCAGTACTTC CASSFSRVPYEQYF
TRBJ2-2 NA NA TRBV6-4 TGTGCCAGCAGCAATGGACAGATAGGCGCCGGGGAGCTGTTTTTT CASSNGQIGAGELFF
TRBJ1-2 NA TRBD1 TRBV6-1 TGTGCCAGCAGCCCTTCGGGGACAGGGGAAGGCTACACCTTC CASSPSGTGEGYTF
TRBJ1-1 once TRBD1 TRBV14 TGTGCCAGCAGCCAAACACGACAGGGGGAAGCTTTCTTT CASSQTRQGEAFF
TRBJ1-5 NA NA TRBV5-4 TGTGCCAGCAGCCGGGGCGGGGTGGGCCAGCCCCAGCATTTT CASSRGGVGQPQHF
TRBJ1-6 NA TRBD1 TRBV5-4 TGTGCCAGCAGCTTAGGACAGGGCAACAATTCACCCCTCCACTTT CASSLGQGNNSPLHF
TRBJ2-1 NA NA TRBV4-2 TGTGCCAGCAGCCAAGCTATCCTTTCCGACAATGAGCAGTTCTTC CASSQAILSDNEQFF
TRBJ1-4 NA TRBD1 TRBV5-4 TGTGCCAGCAGCCCGGCTGGGACAGGGGAAAAACTGTTTTTT CASSPAGTGEKLFF